This T cell receptor beta chain was documented in a study of T cells in Graves' hyperthyroidism and ophthalmopathy. RNA transcripts were the template for amplifying TCR beta CDR3 regions. In the first-round RT-PCR of the TCR CDR3, the HTBI primer set was used. TCRdb analysed the multiplex PCR reads with MiXCR anew, one entry per CDR3 protein. The sample has 400,000 or so distinct CDR3 sequences, around 13% seen once. CDR1 and CDR2 from the germline V gene are DFQATT and SNEGSKA (reference sequence). The CDR3 is made up of 15 amino acids. Between the trimmed V and J ends, which lost 0 bases and 0 bases, there was a span of 12 bases. About this clonotype itself: The antigen is unknown.

Study results and limitations: Blood shared most expanded thyroid clonotypes above 0.001. A model of 13 V-J features distinguished ophthalmopathy from stable hyperthyroidism.

Thyroid ultrasound and orbital computed tomography, with clinical symptoms and serum thyroxine and TRAb, informed diagnoses. This chain connects TRBV20-1 to TRBJ2-7, with no clear D. The TCR was taken from a woman aged 25 to 39 with Graves' ophthalmopathy. Sequenced material: blood. CDR3 DNA: TGCAGTGCTAGAGAGGTTGAGATTAGCTCCTACGAGCAGTACTTC. Translated: CSAREVEISSYEQYF.